Below, one T cell receptor (beta chain) is given with its context. Its antigen is currently unknown. The J segment lost 8 bases and the V segment lost 6 bases, leaving 10 bases of the junction unmatched. CDR3 size: 15 residues. Germline CDR1 MNHNY, CDR2 SVGAGI (reference sequence). The data belong to a study of shared clonotypes between healthy human individuals. Profiling relied on immunoSEQ multiplex PCR, and the TCRdb table lists in-frame clones only, not all of them. The sample has around 700,000 clones; approximately 73% are singletons. Study observations and caveats: Apart from blood, nothing was sampled; tissue repertoires likely differ. On the whole, naive subsets had larger estimated richness than memory subsets had.

This clonotype was obtained from a woman in her 30s in good health. Sequenced sample: memory CD4+ T cells sorted from blood. Subset of the sample: CD45RA-negative fraction. The chain links TRBV6-6 to TRBJ2-1, with 10 bases fitting TRBD2. CDR3 protein: CASRVAGGRRDEQFF. CDR3 nucleotides: TGTGCCAGCAGAGTAGCGGGGGGTAGGAGGGATGAGCAGTTCTTC.